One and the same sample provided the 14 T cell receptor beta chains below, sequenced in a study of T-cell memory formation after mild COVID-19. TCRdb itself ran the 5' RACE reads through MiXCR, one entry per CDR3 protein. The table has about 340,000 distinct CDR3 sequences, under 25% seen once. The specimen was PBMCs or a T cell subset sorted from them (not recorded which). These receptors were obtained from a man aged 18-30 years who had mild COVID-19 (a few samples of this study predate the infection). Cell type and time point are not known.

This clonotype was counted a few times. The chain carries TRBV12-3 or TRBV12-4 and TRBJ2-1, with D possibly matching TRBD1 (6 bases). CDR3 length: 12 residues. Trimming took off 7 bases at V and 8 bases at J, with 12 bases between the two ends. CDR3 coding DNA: TGTGCCAGCACTCTGGGGGCGGATGAGCAGTTCTTC. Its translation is CASTLGADEQFF.

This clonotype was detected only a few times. The CDR3 sequence is CAISESGLALHF. In nucleotides, the CDR3 is TGTGCCATCAGTGAGTCCGGACTTGCCCTCCACTTT. V is TRBV10-3 and J is TRBJ1-6, with D unresolved. Trimming shortened V by 0 bases and J by 14 bases, and 8 bases separated the two germline ends. Looked up from germline, CDR1 is ENHRY and CDR2 is SYGVKD. The CDR3 runs 12 residues.

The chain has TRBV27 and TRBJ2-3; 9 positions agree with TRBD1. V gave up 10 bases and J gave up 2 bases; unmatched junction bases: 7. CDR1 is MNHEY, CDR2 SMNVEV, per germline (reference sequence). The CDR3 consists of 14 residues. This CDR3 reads CATRTGANTDTQYF. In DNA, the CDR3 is TGTGCCACTAGGACAGGGGCGAACACAGATACGCAGTATTTT.

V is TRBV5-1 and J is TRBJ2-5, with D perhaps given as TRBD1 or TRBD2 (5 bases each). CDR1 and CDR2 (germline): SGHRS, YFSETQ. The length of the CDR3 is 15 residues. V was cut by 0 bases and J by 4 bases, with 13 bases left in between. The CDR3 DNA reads TGCGCCAGCAGCTTGGTATGGGGGTTGGGAGAGACCCAGTACTTC. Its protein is CASSLVWGLGETQYF.

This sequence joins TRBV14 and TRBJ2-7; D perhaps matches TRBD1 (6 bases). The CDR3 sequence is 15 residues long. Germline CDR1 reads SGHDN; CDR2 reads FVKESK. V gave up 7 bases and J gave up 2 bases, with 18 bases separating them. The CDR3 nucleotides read TGTGCCAGCACCGCCCGAGGGGGTCCAACCTACGAGCAGTACTTC. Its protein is CASTARGGPTYEQYF. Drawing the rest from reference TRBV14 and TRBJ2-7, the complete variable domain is EAGVTQFPSHSVIEKGQTVTLRCDPISGHDNLYWYRRVMGKEIKFLLHFVKESKQDESGMPNNRFLAERTGGTYSTLKVQPAELEDSGVYFCASTARGGPTYEQYFGPGTRLTVT.

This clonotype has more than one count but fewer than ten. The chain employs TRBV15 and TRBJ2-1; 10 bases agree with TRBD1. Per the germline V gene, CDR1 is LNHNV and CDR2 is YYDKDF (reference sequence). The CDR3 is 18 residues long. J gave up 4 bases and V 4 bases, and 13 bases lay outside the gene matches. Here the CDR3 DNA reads TGTGCCACCAGCATGGGGACAGGGGCTTCCTCTGGTTACAATGAGCAGTTCTTC. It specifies CATSMGTGASSGYNEQFF.

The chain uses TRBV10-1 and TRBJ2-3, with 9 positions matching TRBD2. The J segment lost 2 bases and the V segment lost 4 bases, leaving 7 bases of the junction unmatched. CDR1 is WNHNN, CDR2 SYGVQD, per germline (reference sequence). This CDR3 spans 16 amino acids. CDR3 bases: TGCGCCAGCAGTGTTGGTAGCGGGGGTCCCACAGATACGCAGTATTTT. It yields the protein CASSVGSGGPTDTQYF.

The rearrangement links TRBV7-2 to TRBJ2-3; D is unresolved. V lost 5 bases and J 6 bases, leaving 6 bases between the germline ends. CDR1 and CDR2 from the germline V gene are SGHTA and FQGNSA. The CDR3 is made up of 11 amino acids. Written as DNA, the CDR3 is TGTGCCAGCAGCCGGTGGGATACGCAGTATTTT. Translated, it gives CASSRWDTQYF.

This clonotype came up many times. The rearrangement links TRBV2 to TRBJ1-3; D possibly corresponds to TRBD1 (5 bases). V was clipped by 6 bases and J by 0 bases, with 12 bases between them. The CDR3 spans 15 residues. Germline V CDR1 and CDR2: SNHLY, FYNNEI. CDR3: CASRRRQFSGNTIYF. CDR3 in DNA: TGTGCCAGCAGGCGCCGACAGTTCTCTGGAAACACCATATATTTT. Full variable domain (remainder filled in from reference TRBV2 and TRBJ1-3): EPEVTQTPSHQVTQMGQEVILRCVPISNHLYFYWYRQILGQKVEFLVSFYNNEISEKSEIFDDQFSVERPDGSNFTLKIRSTKLEDSAMYFCASRRRQFSGNTIYFGEGSWLTVV.

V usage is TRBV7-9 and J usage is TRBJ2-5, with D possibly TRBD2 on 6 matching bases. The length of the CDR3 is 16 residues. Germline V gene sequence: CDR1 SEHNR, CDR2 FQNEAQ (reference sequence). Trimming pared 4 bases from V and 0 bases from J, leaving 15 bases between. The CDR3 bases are TGTGCCAGCAGCTACAGTCTGGGGAGGCACCAAGAGACCCAGTACTTC. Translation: CASSYSLGRHQETQYF.

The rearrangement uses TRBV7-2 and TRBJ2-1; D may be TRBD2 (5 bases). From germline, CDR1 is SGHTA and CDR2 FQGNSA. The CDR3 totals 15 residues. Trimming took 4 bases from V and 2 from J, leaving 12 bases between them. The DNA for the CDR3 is TGTGCCAGCAGCTCAGGCCGCGGGCCCTACAATGAGCAGTTCTTC. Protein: CASSSGRGPYNEQFF.

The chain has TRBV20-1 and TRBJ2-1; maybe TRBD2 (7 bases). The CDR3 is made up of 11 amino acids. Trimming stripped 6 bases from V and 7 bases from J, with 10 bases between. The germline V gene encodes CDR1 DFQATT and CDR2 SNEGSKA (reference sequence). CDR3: CSAGGLNEQFF. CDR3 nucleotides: TGCAGTGCGGGGGGGCTGAATGAGCAGTTCTTC.

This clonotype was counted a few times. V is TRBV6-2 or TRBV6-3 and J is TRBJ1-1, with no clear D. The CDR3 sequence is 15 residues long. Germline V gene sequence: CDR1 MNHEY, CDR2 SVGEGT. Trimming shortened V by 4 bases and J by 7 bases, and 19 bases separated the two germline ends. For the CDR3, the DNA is TGTGCCAGCAGTTCACTCGCGGGATATCTCTTTGAAGCTTTCTTT. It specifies CASSSLAGYLFEAFF.

Written as DNA, the CDR3 is TGCGCCAGCAGCCAAGTCAGGGGACCCCACGGGGAGCTGTTTTTT. Protein sequence: CASSQVRGPHGELFF. The chain employs TRBV4-1 and TRBJ2-2; a possible D gene is TRBD1 (6 bases). V lost 1 base and J 7 bases, leaving 13 bases between the germline ends. Germline V gives CDR1 MGHRA, CDR2 YSYEKL. The CDR3 extends over 15 amino acids.